These 21 T cell receptor beta chains originate from one sample sequenced in a study of shared clonotypes between healthy human individuals. This table comes from immunoSEQ multiplex PCR, and its TCRdb copy is limited to in-frame clones, with some not included. The repertoire holds hundreds of thousands of clones, about 96% seen once, with about 0.32% in the top ten. The sequencing sample was made of memory CD8+ T cells sorted from blood. Subset indicated: CD45RO+ cells pooled with CCR7-negative TemRA cells. The receptors stem from a man aged 30 to 45 in good health.

The chain uses TRBV19 and TRBJ2-6, with D unclear. The CDR3 has 13 amino acids. The V and J ends lost 8 bases and 4 bases respectively, with 9 bases between them. In germline, CDR1 is LNHDA, CDR2 SQIVND (reference sequence). CDR3 in amino acids: CASRKGGANVLTF. The CDR3 DNA is TGTGCCAGTCGAAAAGGGGGGGCCAACGTCCTGACTTTC.

V is TRBV19 and J is TRBJ2-7, with D possibly TRBD2 on 6 matching bases. Germline V gene sequence: CDR1 LNHDA, CDR2 SQIVND (reference sequence). Trimming removed 5 bases from V and 3 bases from J, with 32 bases in between. There are 20 residues in the CDR3. The DNA for the CDR3 is TGTGCCAGTAGTCGGGCAGGCTCGCCCGCACGGGGGTTTTTTTTCTACGAGCAGTACTTC. The encoded protein is CASSRAGSPARGFFFYEQYF.

The chain has TRBV4-1 and TRBJ2-1, with D unclear. Germline V gene lookup returns CDR1 MGHRA and CDR2 YSYEKL. Trimming stripped 1 base from V and 4 bases from J, with 11 bases between. The CDR3 has 15 amino acids. The CDR3 nucleotides read TGCGCCAGCAGCCAAGGGTCCAGATTGTACAATGAGCAGTTCTTC. It codes for CASSQGSRLYNEQFF.

The CDR3 loop is CASSVGGTSDTQYF. CDR3 nucleotides: TGTGCCAGCAGCGTAGGCGGGACCTCTGATACGCAGTATTTT. This rearrangement joins TRBV9 to TRBJ2-3, with D perhaps TRBD2 (6 bases). Between the trimmed V and J ends, which lost 0 bases and 6 bases, there was a span of 11 bases. This CDR3 is 14 amino acids long. Per germline, CDR1 SGDLS and CDR2 YYNGEE.

The V and J genes are TRBV27 and TRBJ2-5; 9 nucleotides align to TRBD2. CDR1 and CDR2 (germline): MNHEY, SMNVEV (reference sequence). This CDR3 is built from 13 residues. Trimming at V came to 6 bases and at J to 3 bases, leaving 2 bases not matched to a gene. In DNA, the CDR3 is TGTGCCAGCAGGGGGACTAGCAAAGAGACCCAGTACTTC. As protein: CASRGTSKETQYF.

V is TRBV19 and J is TRBJ1-4; D gene uncertain. Germline V gene lookup returns CDR1 LNHDA and CDR2 SQIVND (reference sequence). V was trimmed by 4 bases and J by 5 bases, leaving 14 bases between them. CDR3 size: 15 residues. For the CDR3, the DNA is TGTGCCAGTAGTAAGGACGAGGGCGGAAATGAAAAACTGTTTTTT. This translates into CASSKDEGGNEKLFF.

V usage is TRBV6-5 and J usage is TRBJ2-1, with no clear D. Per germline, CDR1 MNHEY and CDR2 SVGAGI. Deletions cut 0 bases from V and 3 bases from J, with 12 bases between. This CDR3 spans 16 amino acids. The DNA for the CDR3 is TGTGCCAGCAGTTACTCACGAGCGAGATACTACAATGAGCAGTTCTTC. Residues: CASSYSRARYYNEQFF.

The chain joins TRBV5-6 to TRBJ1-5, with D unclear. The CDR3 has 13 amino acids. V dropped 3 bases and J dropped 0 bases, with 4 bases sitting between them. Per the germline V gene, CDR1 is SGHDT and CDR2 is YYEEEE. The CDR3 DNA reads as TGTGCCAGCAGCTCCAGTAGCAATCAGCCCCAGCATTTT. It translates to CASSSSSNQPQHF.

The rearrangement uses TRBV10-3 and TRBJ1-1; D is undetermined. This CDR3 region has 12 residues. The germline gives CDR1 ENHRY, CDR2 SYGVKD. With 0 bases removed from V and 7 bases from J, the gap between germline ends came to 6 bases. Here the CDR3 DNA reads TGTGCCATCAGTGAGTCCGGGATTGAAGCTTTCTTT. It is translated as CAISESGIEAFF.

J is TRBJ2-1 and V is TRBV27; 8 positions agree with TRBD2. Germline CDR1 reads MNHEY; CDR2 reads SMNVEV (reference sequence). The V and J ends lost 5 bases and 5 bases, in that order; junction bases with no gene match: 5. The CDR3 spans 14 residues. The CDR3 DNA reads as TGTGCCAGCAGTCAGCTAGCGGGCAACAATGAGCAGTTCTTC. This translates into CASSQLAGNNEQFF.

As for this clone: At the DNA level, this CDR3 is encoded by other sequences in the same sample as well. The V and J genes are TRBV5-4 and TRBJ2-1; D possibly corresponds to TRBD1 (6 bases). The V gene lost 4 bases and the J gene lost 4 bases, with 9 bases spanning the gap. Germline V gene sequence: CDR1 SGHNT, CDR2 YYREEE (reference sequence). CDR3 length: 13 amino acids. The CDR3: CASSPGQYNEQFF. The CDR3 DNA is TGTGCCAGCAGCCCCGGACAGTACAATGAGCAGTTCTTC.

The chain links TRBV28 to TRBJ1-1; D not resolved. The CDR3 runs to 13 residues. Germline CDR1 MDHEN, CDR2 SYDVKM. V lost 3 bases to trimming and J lost 3 bases, with 8 bases between them. CDR3 region: CASSLIWDTEAFF. The CDR3, as DNA: TGTGCCAGCAGTTTGATTTGGGACACTGAAGCTTTCTTT.

The V call is TRBV5-6, the J call TRBJ2-2, with D unclear. This CDR3 contains 14 residues. V was clipped by 2 bases and J by 1 base, with 6 bases between them. Germline loops: CDR1 SGHDT, CDR2 YYEEEE. CDR3 sequence: CASSFKGNTGELFF. The CDR3 DNA is TGTGCCAGCAGCTTTAAGGGGAACACCGGGGAGCTGTTTTTT.

On this clone: Its ends do not fully match the called genes, so a read error is possible. V usage is TRBV19 and J usage is TRBJ1-5, with TRBD1 matching over 7 bases. CDR3 length equals 14 residues. The germline V gene encodes CDR1 LNHDA and CDR2 SQIVND (reference sequence). The CDR3 here is CASKTQTGSQPQHF. The CDR3 DNA sequence: TGTGCAAGTAAAACTCAGACAGGGTCACAGCCCCAGCATTTT. Based on the CDR3 plus reference TRBV19 and TRBJ1-5, the full variable domain is DGGITQSPKYLFRKEGQNVTLSCEQNLNHDAMYWYRQDPGQGLRLIYYSQIVNDFQKGDIAEGYSVSREKKESFPLTVTSAQKNPTAFYLCASKTQTGSQPQHFGDGTRLSIL.

This clone occurred once. J is TRBJ1-4 and V is TRBV2; 7 bases map to TRBD1. The junction had 10 bases not matched to a gene; V was cut back by 6 bases and J by 12 bases. The CDR3 totals 13 residues. Germline CDR1 SNHLY, CDR2 FYNNEI. DNA for the CDR3: TGTGCCAGCAGCCTGGACAGGTCGGAAGAACTGTTTTTT. Translating it yields CASSLDRSEELFF.

The chain joins TRBV5-1 to TRBJ2-3; D ambiguous. Germline values: CDR1 SGHRS, CDR2 YFSETQ. The CDR3 spans 13 residues. Trimming shortened V by 1 base and J by 2 bases, and 5 bases separated the two germline ends. The CDR3 region is CASSLYYTDTQYF. In nucleotides, the CDR3 is TGCGCCAGCAGCTTGTACTACACAGATACGCAGTATTTT.

This clone appeared a few times. This specimen includes other DNA sequences encoding the same CDR3. The chain is built from TRBV28 and TRBJ2-7; TRBD1 matches 9 bases. V was pared by 6 bases and J by 3 bases, with 0 bases of the junction left unmatched. Germline V lookup: CDR1 MDHEN, CDR2 SYDVKM. This CDR3 is 12 amino acids long. This CDR3 reads CASRTGGYEQYF. CDR3 bases: TGTGCCAGCAGGACAGGGGGCTACGAGCAGTACTTC.

The V call is TRBV29-1, the J call TRBJ2-5, with 10 bases that match TRBD2. The germline CDR1 and CDR2 sequences are SQVTM and ANQGSEA. The CDR3 is 12 residues long. V gave up 6 bases and J gave up 2 bases; unmatched junction bases: 0. The CDR3 DNA is TGCAGCGTAGCGGGAGGGCAAGAGACCCAGTACTTC. The encoded protein is CSVAGGQETQYF. Full variable domain (outside the CDR3, taken from reference TRBV29-1 and TRBJ2-5): SAVISQKPSRDICQRGTSLTIQCQVDSQVTMMFWYRQQPGQSLTLIATANQGSEATYESGFVIDKFPISRPNLTFSTLTVSNMSPEDSSIYLCSVAGGQETQYFGPGTRLLVL.

This sequence joins TRBV10-3 and TRBJ2-4; D gene unclear. This CDR3 is 15 amino acids long. Germline values: CDR1 ENHRY, CDR2 SYGVKD. The V gene lost 6 bases and the J gene lost 0 bases, with 12 bases spanning the gap. The CDR3 DNA is TGTGCCATCAGCCAGATATTAGTAGCCAAAAACATTCAGTACTTC. Its protein is CAISQILVAKNIQYF.

Comment on this clone: The junction shows a germline mismatch at one end, possibly a read error. V and J are TRBV6-1 and TRBJ1-5; D is unresolved. Germline CDR1 and CDR2: MNHNS and SASEGT. This CDR3 comprises 13 residues. The chain's CDR3 is CASTEGRAPNLSF. The CDR3 DNA reads as TGTGCCAGCACCGAAGGGAGGGCCCCAAACCTTTCCTTT.

The chain uses TRBV30 and TRBJ2-3; the match to TRBD2 covers 8 bases. The CDR3 sequence is 15 residues long. The V gene end was trimmed by 7 bases and the J gene end by 2 bases; junction bases not matched to a gene: 11. The germline V gene encodes CDR1 GTSNPN and CDR2 SVGIG (reference sequence). Here the CDR3 DNA reads TGTGCCTTCAAAAGGAGCGGGAGAGACACAGATACGCAGTATTTT. It yields the protein CAFKRSGRDTDTQYF.